The 30 T cell receptor beta chains below all came from one sample that was sequenced in a study of neurological immune-mediated disorders. TCRdb redid the calling of the 5' RACE reads with MiXCR, one entry per CDR3 protein. In the table there are about 3,900 distinct CDR3 sequences, 30% to 35% of which are singletons. Sequenced material: CD8+ T cells from blood. Source of these receptors: a man aged 50-60 years with HTLV-1-associated myelopathy (HAM/TSP).

V and J are TRBV13 and TRBJ2-3; TRBD2 agrees at 10 bases. V lost 5 bases and J lost 4; bases outside the gene matches: 3. Germline CDR1 is PRHDT and CDR2 is FYEKMQ (reference sequence). The CDR3 runs 14 residues. The CDR3 sequence: CASSPGLAADTQYF. The CDR3 DNA is TGTGCCAGCAGCCCCGGACTAGCGGCAGATACGCAGTATTTT.

This clonotype was detected ten times or more. The rearrangement joins TRBV20-1 to TRBJ2-2, with no clear D. Germline lookup yields CDR1 DFQATT and CDR2 SNEGSKA (reference sequence). V lost 7 bases and J 4 bases, leaving 13 bases between the germline ends. The CDR3 extends over 13 amino acids. For the CDR3, the DNA is TGCAGTGTTGAGATGTGGGGCACCGGGGAGCTGTTTTTT. Amino acid sequence: CSVEMWGTGELFF.

This clonotype was detected ten times or more. The gene calls are TRBV18 and TRBJ2-1; the match to TRBD2 covers 10 bases. The CDR3 is 14 residues long. Per germline, CDR1 KGHSH and CDR2 LQKENI. V lost 3 bases and J lost 10; bases outside the gene matches: 6. The CDR3 DNA sequence: TGTGCCAGCTCACCCCCTAGCGGGAGAGTAGAGCAGTTCTTC. Translation gives CASSPPSGRVEQFF. Filled out from reference TRBV18 and TRBJ2-1, the complete variable domain reads NAGVMQNPRHLVRRRGQEARLRCSPMKGHSHVYWYRQLPEEGLKFMVYLQKENIIDESGMPKERFSAEFPKEGPSILRIQQVVRGDSAAYFCASSPPSGRVEQFFGPGTRLTVL.

At least ten counts were recorded for this clonotype. This chain joins TRBV7-9 and TRBJ1-1, with 7 bases matching TRBD1. Germline V lookup: CDR1 SEHNR, CDR2 FQNEAQ (reference sequence). The CDR3 extends over 14 amino acids. V shed 5 bases and J 3 bases; nucleotides not matched to a gene: 6. DNA of the CDR3: TGTGCCAGCAGCCCGGGACAGACGGACACTGAAGCTTTCTTT. It codes for CASSPGQTDTEAFF.

This clonotype was seen many times. The chain links TRBV27 to TRBJ2-5; 7 positions agree with TRBD1. The ends lost 5 bases at V and 4 bases at J; junction bases unmatched: 7. The CDR3 consists of 14 residues. Germline V gene sequence: CDR1 MNHEY, CDR2 SMNVEV (reference sequence). The CDR3: CASSGSGGRETQYF. The CDR3 region has the DNA TGTGCCAGCAGTGGGTCAGGGGGACGAGAGACCCAGTACTTC.

By sample share, this clonotype is medium-sized. The chain joins TRBV11-2 to TRBJ2-1; unclear D gene. CDR1 is SGHAT, CDR2 FQNNGV, per germline. CDR3 length: 13 amino acids. The germline V and J ends were trimmed by 1 base and 4 bases, with 5 bases remaining between them. The CDR3 sequence is CASSLANYNEQFF. CDR3 coding DNA: TGTGCCAGCAGCTTAGCAAATTACAATGAGCAGTTCTTC.

This clonotype was seen repeatedly, ten times or more. The CDR3 DNA reads as TGTGCCAGCAGTGAATGGCTGCTACATGAGCAGTTCTTC. Translating gives CASSEWLLHEQFF. The chain has TRBV6-1 and TRBJ2-1; D uncertain. CDR3 length equals 13 residues. The germline CDR1 and CDR2 sequences are MNHNS and SASEGT. The germline V and J ends were trimmed by 2 bases and 8 bases, with 10 bases remaining between them.

To note about this clonotype: The junction and the germline gene differ at one end; a read error may be behind it. This sequence joins TRBV4-2 and TRBJ2-1; D is perhaps TRBD1 (6 bases). This CDR3 has 14 residues. Germline CDR1 is LGHNA and CDR2 is YNFKEQ. The chain's CDR3 is CAGSQDLGRGLPFF. As DNA, the CDR3 is TGTGCCGGCAGCCAAGATTTAGGCAGGGGCCTCCCGTTCTTC.

This chain connects TRBV4-1 to TRBJ2-1; no clear D. CDR1 and CDR2 from the germline V gene are MGHRA and YSYEKL. V lost 0 bases and J lost 8, with 11 bases in between. This CDR3 has 14 amino acids. The chain's CDR3 is CASSQDRFDDEQFF. CDR3 coding DNA: TGCGCCAGCAGCCAAGATCGGTTCGACGATGAGCAGTTCTTC.

In its sample, this clonotype is medium-sized. The chain links TRBV5-1 to TRBJ2-3, with 8 positions matching TRBD2. Germline values: CDR1 SGHRS, CDR2 YFSETQ. Trimming at V came to 2 bases and at J to 5 bases, leaving 19 bases not matched to a gene. The CDR3 length is 19 residues. The CDR3: CASSLQSTSSGSLRDTQYF. Written as DNA, the CDR3 is TGCGCCAGCAGCTTACAGTCAACATCCAGCGGGAGTTTGCGAGATACGCAGTATTTT.

This clonotype showed up many times. CDR3 in DNA: TGTGCCAGCAGCCGCTACTCGGGGACCGCAACTAATGAAAAACTGTTTTTT. Translation gives CASSRYSGTATNEKLFF. V gene TRBV5-6 combines with J gene TRBJ1-4; D possibly corresponds to TRBD1 (5 bases). This CDR3 comprises 17 residues. Trimming took 4 bases from V and 0 from J, leaving 16 bases between them. Germline V gives CDR1 SGHDT, CDR2 YYEEEE.

The rearrangement uses TRBV15 and TRBJ2-7; no firm D call. The length of the CDR3 is 14 residues. CDR1 is LNHNV, CDR2 YYDKDF, per germline (reference sequence). V was trimmed by 1 base and J by 1 base, leaving 8 bases between them. The CDR3 protein is CATSRARVSYEQYF. CDR3 coding DNA: TGTGCCACCAGCAGAGCACGGGTGTCCTACGAGCAGTACTTC.

The chain links TRBV5-1 to TRBJ2-1; the D gene could be TRBD1 or TRBD2 (5 bases each). Germline values: CDR1 SGHRS, CDR2 YFSETQ. CDR3 length equals 15 residues. The germline V and J ends were trimmed by 2 bases and 4 bases, with 13 bases remaining between them. The CDR3 reads CASSFRENGYNEQFF. CDR3 bases: TGCGCCAGCAGCTTCAGGGAGAACGGGTACAATGAGCAGTTCTTC.

This sequence joins TRBV28 and TRBJ1-5; a weak D match, TRBD1 (6 bases). Germline V gene data show CDR1 as MDHEN and CDR2 as SYDVKM. The CDR3 totals 15 residues. V lost 6 bases, J lost 0 bases, and 12 bases lay in between. The DNA of the CDR3 is TGTGCCAGCAGACCAACGGACAGTAGCAATCAGCCCCAGCATTTT. Translation: CASRPTDSSNQPQHF. Based on the CDR3 plus reference TRBV28 and TRBJ1-5, the full variable domain is DVKVTQSSRYLVKRTGEKVFLECVQDMDHENMFWYRQDPGLGLRLIYFSYDVKMKEKGDIPEGYSVSREKKERFSLILESASTNQTSMYLCASRPTDSSNQPQHFGDGTRLSIL.

This clonotype is judged large (0.1 to 1%). The V and J genes are TRBV7-9 and TRBJ2-2, with D maybe TRBD2 (5 bases). Germline CDR1 and CDR2: SEHNR and FQNEAQ (reference sequence). V was clipped by 10 bases and J by 6 bases, with 15 bases between them. This CDR3 region has 13 residues. CDR3 sequence reads: CATPPQRAGELFF. Here the CDR3 DNA reads TGTGCCACCCCGCCGCAGAGGGCCGGGGAGCTGTTTTTT.

This clonotype is hyperexpanded. CDR3 nucleotide sequence: TGTGCCAGCAGTTTAGCCGCGGATGAGCAGTTCTTC. Amino acid sequence: CASSLAADEQFF. The J gene is TRBJ2-1, the V gene TRBV12-3 or TRBV12-4; D is unresolved. The length of the CDR3 is 12 residues. V gave up 0 bases and J gave up 8 bases, with 5 bases separating them.

This clonotype was picked up many times. The chain employs TRBV6-6 and TRBJ1-1, with D perhaps matching TRBD1 (6 bases). V was shortened by 2 bases and J by 4 bases, with 11 bases between the two germline ends. This CDR3 region has 14 residues. CDR1 is MNHNY, CDR2 SVGAGI, per germline (reference sequence). CDR3: CASSYLNRATEAFF. In DNA, the CDR3 is TGTGCCAGCAGTTACCTAAACAGGGCCACTGAAGCTTTCTTT.

This clonotype was counted at least ten times. The genes are TRBV6-5 and TRBJ2-2; no definite D call. V lost 7 bases, J lost 1 base, and 10 bases lay in between. Germline V gives CDR1 MNHEY, CDR2 SVGAGI. The CDR3 runs to 14 residues. The CDR3: CASTETENTGELFF. Written as DNA, the CDR3 is TGTGCCAGCACGGAGACCGAGAACACCGGGGAGCTGTTTTTT.

The chain couples TRBV6-5 to TRBJ1-1, with D uncertain. V lost 9 bases and J 1 base, leaving 9 bases between the germline ends. This CDR3 contains 12 residues. The germline V gene encodes CDR1 MNHEY and CDR2 SVGAGI. CDR3 DNA: TGTGCCAGTAGGAGGACGAACACTGAAGCTTTCTTT. Amino acid sequence: CASRRTNTEAFF.

By share of the sample, this clonotype is medium-sized. The chain combines TRBV5-1 with TRBJ1-6, with D tentatively TRBD1 (6 bases). V was trimmed by 2 bases and J by 8 bases, leaving 14 bases between them. The CDR3 covers 15 residues. Germline V gene lookup returns CDR1 SGHRS and CDR2 YFSETQ. CDR3 DNA: TGCGCCAGCAGCTTTACAGGGATCAATTATTCACCCCTCCACTTT. This sequence encodes CASSFTGINYSPLHF.

This clonotype was seen many times. The chain is built from TRBV20-1 and TRBJ2-1; D might be TRBD2 (6 bases). In germline, CDR1 is DFQATT, CDR2 SNEGSKA (reference sequence). V was clipped by 0 bases and J by 5 bases, with 14 bases between them. This CDR3 comprises 15 residues. This CDR3 reads CSARDIGSRNNEQFF. The CDR3 DNA reads TGCAGTGCTAGAGATATCGGGAGTCGGAACAATGAGCAGTTCTTC.

This clonotype appeared a single time. The chain recombines TRBV27 with TRBJ2-5; 15 bases line up with TRBD2. Germline V gene data show CDR1 as MNHEY and CDR2 as SMNVEV (reference sequence). Trimming at V came to 5 bases and at J to 2 bases, leaving 6 bases not matched to a gene. The CDR3 covers 17 residues. CDR3 DNA: TGTGCCAGCAGTAAGGGACTAGCGGGAGGACATCAAGAGACCCAGTACTTC. This gives the protein CASSKGLAGGHQETQYF.

The chain is built from TRBV28 and TRBJ1-5; TRBD1 aligns across 7 bases. The V and J ends lost 5 bases and 5 bases, in that order; junction bases with no gene match: 9. The length of the CDR3 is 15 residues. Germline lookup yields CDR1 MDHEN and CDR2 SYDVKM. DNA of the CDR3: TGTGCCAGCAGTATACCCCGGGACAGTCATCAGCCCCAGCATTTT. Protein product: CASSIPRDSHQPQHF.

This clonotype appeared many times. The chain recombines TRBV6-5 with TRBJ1-4; possibly TRBD1 for D (5 bases). V was trimmed by 7 bases and J by 12 bases, leaving 15 bases between them. Germline-derived CDR1 and CDR2 are MNHEY and SVGAGI. CDR3 length: 12 residues. The CDR3 here is CASTQLGGELFF. The DNA for the CDR3 is TGTGCCAGCACCCAACTCGGGGGAGAACTGTTTTTT.

This clonotype was seen at least ten times. The rearrangement uses TRBV19 and TRBJ2-7; D could derive from TRBD1 or TRBD2 (6 bases each). Trimming removed 6 bases from V and 6 bases from J, with 15 bases in between. The germline V gene has CDR1 LNHDA and CDR2 SQIVND (reference sequence). The CDR3 runs to 13 residues. In DNA form, the CDR3 reads TGTGCCAGTAGCCCCACCGGGGGCGGCGAGCAGTACTTC. Protein product: CASSPTGGGEQYF.

J is TRBJ2-7 and V is TRBV20-1, with 11 positions matching TRBD2. The CDR3 is made up of 13 amino acids. V shed 5 bases, J shed 3 bases, and the junction held 3 bases outside the gene matches. CDR1 and CDR2 (germline): DFQATT, SNEGSKA (reference sequence). The CDR3 DNA is TGCAGTGCTGCCCTAGCGGGAGGCTACGAGCAGTACTTC. Amino acids: CSAALAGGYEQYF.

This clonotype has a handful of counts. This chain joins TRBV9 and TRBJ2-3; 8 bases are a match to TRBD2. CDR1 is SGDLS, CDR2 YYNGEE, per germline. Trimming removed 0 bases from V and 3 bases from J; junction bases left unmatched: 3. CDR3 length equals 15 residues. For the CDR3, the DNA is TGTGCCAGCAGCGTAGCGGGCGGGGGGACAGATACGCAGTATTTT. Its translation is CASSVAGGGTDTQYF.

This chain connects TRBV5-6 to TRBJ2-7; 8 nucleotides agree with TRBD1. CDR1 and CDR2 from the germline V gene are SGHDT and YYEEEE. Trimming removed 4 bases from V and 5 bases from J; junction bases left unmatched: 5. The CDR3 has 13 amino acids. Written as DNA, the CDR3 is TGTGCCAGCAGCCCGACAGGGGTCGACGAGCAGTACTTC. It specifies CASSPTGVDEQYF.

As to this clonotype: The final CDR3 position lacks the conserved phenylalanine or tryptophan, pointing to a likely read error. The CDR3 region has the DNA TGCGCCAGCAGTGGACAGGTCAATGAGCAGTTCGTC. It yields the protein CASSGQVNEQFV. The chain is built from TRBV10-1 and TRBJ2-1, with a weak D call TRBD1 (6 bases). Deletions cut 4 bases from V and 6 bases from J, with 7 bases between. The length of the CDR3 is 12 residues. Per the germline V gene, CDR1 is WNHNN and CDR2 is SYGVQD (reference sequence).

This clonotype was detected only a few times. The genes are TRBV6-5 and TRBJ2-1; the D gene could be TRBD1 or TRBD2 (5 bases each). The ends were cut back, 6 bases at V and 7 bases at J, with 16 bases in the middle. Germline assignment: CDR1 MNHEY and CDR2 SVGAGI. The CDR3 spans 14 residues. DNA for the CDR3: TGTGCCAGCAGCACCGTGGCAGGGACGAATGAGCAGTTCTTC. Residues: CASSTVAGTNEQFF.